Shown below are 2 T cell receptor beta chains from a single sample sequenced in a study of cytomegalovirus exposure and HLA in healthy donors. 60 Vbeta and 13 Jbeta primers were used in PCR. TCRdb's table, derived via immunoSEQ multiplex PCR, lists solely in-frame clones and lacks some. This repertoire shows about 98,000 clones, approximately 80% found once; its top ten account for 15% to 20%. Sequenced sample: PBMCs. The receptors here all came from a man between 60 and 75 years old in good health and CMV-seropositive.

V and J are TRBV14 and TRBJ1-4, with 7 bases aligning to TRBD1. This CDR3 contains 17 residues. Germline values: CDR1 SGHDN, CDR2 FVKESK. J gave up 4 bases and V 4 bases, and 12 bases lay outside the gene matches. The CDR3 loop is CASSPLTGMGVNEKLFF. The CDR3 DNA reads TGTGCCAGCAGCCCCTTGACAGGGATGGGGGTTAATGAAAAACTGTTTTTT.

The chain recombines TRBV5-6 with TRBJ2-6; possibly TRBD1 for D (6 bases). The CDR3 contains 17 residues. Germline assignment: CDR1 SGHDT and CDR2 YYEEEE. Trimming left V 2 bases short and J 5 bases short, with 17 bases between. CDR3 amino acids: CASSLRSGGGWANVLTF. The CDR3 nucleotides are TGTGCCAGCAGCTTAAGATCTGGGGGCGGCTGGGCCAACGTCCTGACTTTC.